These 27 T cell receptor beta chains originate from one sample sequenced in a study of cytomegalovirus exposure and HLA in healthy donors. Using immunoSEQ multiplex PCR, the repertoire was profiled, and TCRdb retains in-frame clones only, with some absent. The sample has 100,000 to 150,000 clones; 75% to 90% are singletons. The source material was PBMCs. The receptors come from a woman between 18 and 30 years old in good health and CMV-seronegative.

V is TRBV5-1 and J is TRBJ2-1; 8 bases match TRBD1. With V trimmed by 4 bases and J by 1 base, 7 bases remained unmatched. The germline CDR1 and CDR2 sequences are SGHRS and YFSETQ. This CDR3 contains 16 residues. The CDR3 nucleotides are TGCGCCAGCAGCAAAGACCGGACAGGGTCCTACAATGAGCAGTTCTTC. It specifies CASSKDRTGSYNEQFF.

This chain uses TRBV29-1 with TRBJ2-3; 12 bases align to TRBD2. This CDR3 spans 16 amino acids. In germline, CDR1 is SQVTM, CDR2 ANQGSEA. V lost 2 bases, J lost 7 bases, and 10 bases stayed unmatched. CDR3 amino acids: CSVERIRTSGVNTQYF. The CDR3 DNA is TGCAGCGTTGAACGAATCCGGACTAGCGGGGTTAATACGCAGTATTTT.

This clone appeared a few times. The gene calls are TRBV5-4 and TRBJ1-6; D unresolved. The germline CDR1 and CDR2 sequences are SGHNT and YYREEE (reference sequence). Trimming shortened V by 7 bases and J by 5 bases, and 4 bases separated the two germline ends. The CDR3 runs to 11 residues. The DNA of the CDR3 is TGTGCCAGCGGCAATAATTCACCCCTCCACTTT. It specifies CASGNNSPLHF.

This sequence joins TRBV9 and TRBJ2-3, with 12 positions matching TRBD2. CDR1 and CDR2 from the germline V gene are SGDLS and YYNGEE. J was trimmed by 9 bases and V by 7 bases; bases with no gene match: 12. This CDR3 has 15 residues. CDR3 nucleotide sequence: TGTGCCAGCTCCGGACTAGCGGGGAGTGGGGGGACGCAGTATTTT. As protein: CASSGLAGSGGTQYF.

In its sample, this clone was seen once. J is TRBJ1-2 and V is TRBV2; D call uncertain. The CDR3 is 13 amino acids. Germline V gene lookup returns CDR1 SNHLY and CDR2 FYNNEI. V dropped 11 bases and J dropped 3 bases, with 16 bases sitting between them. Written as DNA, the CDR3 is TGTGCCCTGGTCGGGGATGCCTACTATGGCTACACCTTC. It is translated as CALVGDAYYGYTF.

The rearrangement links TRBV13 to TRBJ1-3; 8 nucleotides line up with TRBD1. The CDR3 is 16 amino acids. CDR1 is PRHDT and CDR2 is FYEKMQ in the germline V gene (reference sequence). With 0 bases clipped from V and 4 bases from J, the junction kept 5 bases outside the gene matches. CDR3 DNA sequence: TGTGCCAGCAGCTTAGGCAACAGGGGGAACGGAAACACCATATATTTT. This gives the protein CASSLGNRGNGNTIYF.

The chain employs TRBV18 and TRBJ1-1; perhaps TRBD1 as D (6 bases). There are 14 residues in the CDR3. V lost 3 bases to trimming and J lost 6 bases, with 14 bases between them. Germline V lookup: CDR1 KGHSH, CDR2 LQKENI. This chain's CDR3 is CASSPNRQDPEAFF. CDR3 DNA: TGTGCCAGCTCACCTAATCGACAGGACCCTGAAGCTTTCTTT. Supplemented by reference TRBV18 and TRBJ1-1, the full variable domain reads NAGVMQNPRHLVRRRGQEARLRCSPMKGHSHVYWYRQLPEEGLKFMVYLQKENIIDESGMPKERFSAEFPKEGPSILRIQQVVRGDSAAYFCASSPNRQDPEAFFGQGTRLTVV.

For the CDR3, the DNA is TGTGCCAGCAGCTCCGGGGCAGCAGGGGTCTTAATCGAAAAACTGTTTTTT. Translated, it gives CASSSGAAGVLIEKLFF. The rearrangement uses TRBV7-9 and TRBJ1-4, with D possibly TRBD1 on 6 matching bases. The CDR3 length is 17 residues. V dropped 4 bases and J dropped 8 bases, with 23 bases sitting between them. Germline V gene data show CDR1 as SEHNR and CDR2 as FQNEAQ (reference sequence). Based on the CDR3 plus reference TRBV7-9 and TRBJ1-4, the full variable domain is DTGVSQNPRHKITKRGQNVTFRCDPISEHNRLYWYRQTLGQGPEFLTYFQNEAQLEKSRLLSDRFSAERPKGSFSTLEIQRTEQGDSAMYLCASSSGAAGVLIEKLFFGSGTQLSVL.

The genes are TRBV4-1 and TRBJ1-1; TRBD1 matches 7 bases. Per germline, CDR1 MGHRA and CDR2 YSYEKL. The CDR3 runs 15 residues. The V gene end was trimmed by 3 bases and the J gene end by 3 bases; junction bases not matched to a gene: 7. In DNA form, the CDR3 reads TGCGCCAGCAGCCAGCAACAGGGGACGTACACTGAAGCTTTCTTT. Translation: CASSQQQGTYTEAFF.

The gene calls are TRBV4-1 and TRBJ2-2, with D possibly TRBD2 on 5 matching bases. Germline CDR1 is MGHRA and CDR2 is YSYEKL. This CDR3 region has 13 residues. V lost 8 bases and J 2 bases, leaving 9 bases between the germline ends. CDR3 region: CASSSPNTGELFF. The CDR3, as DNA: TGCGCCAGCTCTAGCCCTAACACCGGGGAGCTGTTTTTT.

V is TRBV29-1 and J is TRBJ2-1; 7 bases agree with TRBD1. V gave up 7 bases and J gave up 1 base; unmatched junction bases: 1. The V gene's germline CDR1 is SQVTM and CDR2 ANQGSEA. This CDR3 contains 12 residues. DNA of the CDR3: TGCAGCGGGGACAGTTCCTACAATGAGCAGTTCTTC. Residues: CSGDSSYNEQFF.

The CDR3 coding sequence is TGTGCCAGCTCACCACAGGGGGCGGATAGCAATCAGCCCCAGCATTTT. It translates to CASSPQGADSNQPQHF. The chain joins TRBV18 to TRBJ1-5; 7 nucleotides align to TRBD1. This CDR3 is 16 amino acids long. Losses at the gene ends were 1 base for V and 0 bases for J; bases not matched to a gene: 3. The germline CDR1 and CDR2 sequences are KGHSH and LQKENI. Complete variable domain (other parts from reference TRBV18 and TRBJ1-5): NAGVMQNPRHLVRRRGQEARLRCSPMKGHSHVYWYRQLPEEGLKFMVYLQKENIIDESGMPKERFSAEFPKEGPSILRIQQVVRGDSAAYFCASSPQGADSNQPQHFGDGTRLSIL.

This clone was observed a single time. This rearrangement joins TRBV20-1 to TRBJ2-7; the D gene is possibly TRBD2 (5 bases). V lost 6 bases and J lost 1, with 7 bases in between. Germline CDR1 DFQATT, CDR2 SNEGSKA (reference sequence). There are 11 residues in the CDR3. CDR3 region: CSAERSYEQYF. CDR3 bases: TGCAGTGCCGAGCGGTCCTACGAGCAGTACTTC.

The V call is TRBV2, the J call TRBJ1-1; tentatively, D is TRBD1 (6 bases). CDR3 length: 18 amino acids. Germline values: CDR1 SNHLY, CDR2 FYNNEI. Trimming cost V 2 bases and J 1 base, with 20 bases left between them. The DNA for the CDR3 is TGTGCCAGCAGTGAATCAGAAACAGGGTTCCGAGGGAACACTGAAGCTTTCTTT. Translated, it gives CASSESETGFRGNTEAFF.

This clone has just one count. V is TRBV9 and J is TRBJ1-2; a weak D match, TRBD1 (6 bases). The V end lost 2 bases, the J end lost 2 bases, and 10 bases lay between the germline ends. The CDR3 runs 14 residues. The V gene's germline CDR1 is SGDLS and CDR2 YYNGEE. The DNA of the CDR3 is TGTGCCAGCAGCGTGGAGAGGGGGAACTATGGCTACACCTTC. Encoded protein: CASSVERGNYGYTF.

The chain recombines TRBV7-8 with TRBJ2-3; 7 bases fit TRBD2. Unmatched junction bases numbered 4, after V lost 2 bases and J lost 2 bases. Looked up from germline, CDR1 is SGHVS and CDR2 is FQNEAQ. The CDR3 is 15 residues long. CDR3 nucleotide sequence: TGTGCCAGCAGCTTACTGCGGGGGAACACAGATACGCAGTATTTT. Amino acid sequence: CASSLLRGNTDTQYF.

The V and J genes are TRBV5-6 and TRBJ1-2; a weak D match, TRBD1 (5 bases). The germline V and J ends were trimmed by 2 bases and 2 bases, with 10 bases remaining between them. Germline CDR1 and CDR2: SGHDT and YYEEEE. This CDR3 is built from 14 residues. In DNA, the CDR3 is TGTGCCAGCAGCTTCGACAGCGCAAACTATGGCTACACCTTC. This codes for CASSFDSANYGYTF.

The V and J genes are TRBV4-1 and TRBJ2-3; D perhaps matches TRBD1 (6 bases). V lost 0 bases and J lost 8, with 12 bases in between. The CDR3 is made up of 14 amino acids. CDR1 is MGHRA, CDR2 YSYEKL, per germline. The CDR3 is CASSQEGAQGTQYF. The CDR3 DNA reads TGCGCCAGCAGCCAAGAAGGGGCACAGGGTACGCAGTATTTT.

The chain has TRBV19 and TRBJ1-1; D is uncertain. Germline-derived CDR1 and CDR2 are LNHDA and SQIVND (reference sequence). The CDR3 runs 18 residues. The ends were cut back, 3 bases at V and 1 base at J, with 21 bases in the middle. Here the CDR3 DNA reads TGTGCCAGTAGTATGTCGTCCGGCACGACAAAAAGGAACACTGAAGCTTTCTTT. Residues: CASSMSSGTTKRNTEAFF.

CDR3 protein: CASSYGTELGYTF. In DNA form, the CDR3 reads TGTGCCAGCAGTTACGGGACAGAACTCGGCTACACCTTC. The chain is built from TRBV6-5 and TRBJ1-2, with TRBD1 identical over 7 bases. The germline V gene encodes CDR1 MNHEY and CDR2 SVGAGI. Unmatched junction bases numbered 5, after V lost 2 bases and J lost 8 bases. This CDR3 spans 13 amino acids.

The gene calls are TRBV7-2 and TRBJ2-7; no reliable D call. From germline, CDR1 is SGHTA and CDR2 FQGNSA. V was pared by 1 base and J by 4 bases, with 14 bases between. This CDR3 comprises 15 residues. The CDR3 DNA reads as TGTGCCAGCAGCTTAGTGTTACTTACCGCATACGAGCAGTACTTC. This codes for CASSLVLLTAYEQYF.

The chain recombines TRBV4-2 with TRBJ1-2; D uncertain. Germline CDR1 is LGHNA and CDR2 is YNFKEQ. V was shortened by 1 base and J by 3 bases, with 9 bases between the two germline ends. The CDR3 runs to 14 residues. The CDR3 DNA is TGTGCCAGCAGCCAAGCCGGAGTGGACTATGGCTACACCTTC. Its translation is CASSQAGVDYGYTF.

CDR3 residues: CASSASGGGSPLHF. In DNA, the CDR3 is TGTGCCAGCAGCGCCAGCGGGGGAGGGTCACCCCTCCACTTT. The chain combines TRBV7-6 with TRBJ1-6; tentative D call: TRBD1 (5 bases). The CDR3 sequence is 14 residues long. The V gene's germline CDR1 is SGHVS and CDR2 FNYEAQ. Trimming took 5 bases from V and 10 from J, leaving 15 bases between them.

The chain carries TRBV7-7 and TRBJ2-1; perhaps TRBD1 as D (7 bases). The germline V and J ends were trimmed by 3 bases and 4 bases, with 13 bases remaining between them. Germline V CDR1 and CDR2: SSHAT, FNYEAQ (reference sequence). The CDR3 has 15 residues. CDR3 sequence reads: CASSLSGGPYNEQFF. The DNA of the CDR3 is TGTGCCAGCAGCTTGTCAGGGGGGCCGTACAATGAGCAGTTCTTC.

The count of this clone is one. The chain has TRBV4-1 and TRBJ1-1; the D is unclear. The CDR3 consists of 12 residues. With 2 bases removed from V and 3 bases from J, the gap between germline ends came to 4 bases. Germline values: CDR1 MGHRA, CDR2 YSYEKL. For the CDR3, the DNA is TGCGCCAGCAGCCAAACGGACACTGAAGCTTTCTTT. Translating it yields CASSQTDTEAFF.

The V call is TRBV7-9, the J call TRBJ2-2, with 11 bases aligning to TRBD2. CDR3 size: 18 residues. V was pared by 0 bases and J by 1 base, with 4 bases of the junction left unmatched. The germline V gene encodes CDR1 SEHNR and CDR2 FQNEAQ (reference sequence). CDR3 amino acids: CASSLAPTSGGNTGELFF. CDR3 DNA: TGTGCCAGCAGCTTAGCGCCAACTAGCGGGGGGAACACCGGGGAGCTGTTTTTT.

J is TRBJ1-6 and V is TRBV27, with D maybe TRBD1 (6 bases). The CDR3 has 17 residues. Per the germline V gene, CDR1 is MNHEY and CDR2 is SMNVEV (reference sequence). Between the trimmed V and J ends, which lost 5 bases and 5 bases, there was a span of 19 bases. CDR3 in amino acids: CASSPYRVYKHNSPLHF. CDR3 DNA: TGTGCCAGCAGTCCCTACAGGGTATATAAGCATAATTCACCCCTCCACTTT.